Detailed here is one TCR beta chain. Its target is not known. This sequence may be a read error, since a much larger clone differs from it by one base. Germline CDR1 is SEHNR and CDR2 is FQNEAQ (reference sequence). The CDR3 consists of 15 residues. These data belong to a study of Graves' ophthalmopathy and Graves' hyperthyroidism. Study conclusions and caveats: The model predicted ophthalmopathy progression with 70.59% sensitivity and 72.22% specificity.

RNA transcripts served as template for amplifying TCR beta CDR3 sequences. After a first-round RT-PCR with HTBI primers, a second-round multiplex PCR was run. Each CDR3 protein gets one entry after TCRdb re-called the multiplex PCR reads with MiXCR. The sample holds approximately 380,000 distinct CDR3 sequences; more than 20% are singletons and the top ten take around 3%. Sequencing used peripheral blood. The chain is built from TRBV7-9 and TRBJ2-2, with D tentatively TRBD1 or TRBD2 (5 bases each). The sequence derives from a woman aged 18-29 years with stable Graves' hyperthyroidism. CDR3 amino acids: CASSPLNTGTGELCF. The CDR3 DNA sequence: TGTGCCAGCAGCCCCCTGAATACGGGGACCGGGGAGCTGTGTTTT. Looking up the rest from reference TRBV7-9 and TRBJ2-2 gives the full variable domain: DTGVSQNPRHKITKRGQNVTFRCDPISEHNRLYWYRQTLGQGPEFLTYFQNEAQLEKSRLLSDRFSAERPKGSFSTLEIQRTEQGDSAMYLCASSPLNTGTGELCFGEGSRLTVL.